A selection of T cell receptor beta chains follows, all from one sample in a study of blood T cell repertoires in COVID-19. TCRdb's copy holds only in-frame clones and misses some; the assay was immunoSEQ multiplex PCR. The sample lists fewer than 700,000 clones, 85% to 90% occurring once. The specimen sequenced was peripheral blood. The origin of the receptors is a woman between 50 and 59 years old with COVID-19, enrolled during active disease. Both conserved end residues are trimmed from each CDR3.

J | V | CDR3
TRBJ1-1 | TRBV7-9 | ASSLGQGEAF
TRBJ1-1 | TRBV9 | ASSLRQGDTEAF
TRBJ1-1 | TRBV5-1 | ASSLGANTEAF
TRBJ1-2 | TRBV6-2/TRBV6-3 | ASSPYLTGMGGYT
TRBJ2-1 | TRBV9 | ASSVAAGDYNEQF
TRBJ2-3 | TRBV28 | ASSTTATRLVADTQY
TRBJ1-3 | TRBV6-2/TRBV6-3 | ASSPSGVNTIY
TRBJ2-1 | TRBV7-8 | ASSLTRDSRYNEQF
TRBJ1-1 | TRBV30 | ALVTDRGTEAF
TRBJ1-1 | TRBV15 | ATSREGRTEAF
TRBJ2-2 | TRBV7-8 | ASSMHRVPNTGELF
TRBJ1-3 | TRBV11-2 | ASSRGIPSGNTIY
TRBJ2-7 | TRBV6-1 | ASSDLRFHEQY
TRBJ2-5 | TRBV2 | ASSEDRGQETQY
TRBJ1-1 | TRBV28 | ASSYRDPQAF
TRBJ1-1 | TRBV10-3 | AISLRQENTEAF
TRBJ2-7 | TRBV15 | ATSRRLAPYEQY
TRBJ2-4 | TRBV12-5 | ASGPYPHGKNIQY
TRBJ2-1 | TRBV6-4 | ASSDSSGGANEQF
TRBJ2-7 | TRBV11-2 | ASSVLAEIPVSYEQY
TRBJ1-5 | TRBV27 | ASRPKLGQYNQPQH
TRBJ1-1 | TRBV18 | ASSGGAGQKSTEAF
TRBJ2-5 | TRBV5-3 | ARSLGRKETQY
TRBJ1-1 | TRBV6-5 | ASSLGGVGTEAF
TRBJ1-5 | TRBV6-6 | ASIPGYSNQPQH
TRBJ1-1 | TRBV19 | ASRPTGMNTEAF
TRBJ2-2 | TRBV9 | ASSVRIRGELF
TRBJ2-7 | TRBV14 | ASSLWGAEQY
TRBJ2-5 | TRBV28 | ASSPLRAQGETQY
TRBJ1-4 | TRBV5-6 | ASSHGQGGNEKLF
TRBJ2-1 | TRBV30 | AWSGTSGEQF
TRBJ2-7 | TRBV12-3/TRBV12-4 | ASRLSTGYEQY
TRBJ2-3 | TRBV10-3 | AISGQDYTDTQY
TRBJ1-2 | TRBV12-3/TRBV12-4 | ASSFGQNYGYT
TRBJ2-7 | TRBV5-4 | ASSLGLAENEQY
TRBJ1-1 | TRBV14 | ASSIKRYTEAF
TRBJ2-3 | TRBV20-1 | SATTRDTQY
TRBJ2-7 | TRBV19 | ASSPGQGVPQEQY
TRBJ1-2 | TRBV11-1 | ASSPRRASVGGYT
TRBJ2-3 | TRBV5-5 | ASLRDRSTDTQY
TRBJ2-1 | TRBV6-5 | ASSPGFGGNEQF